This TCR beta chain was documented in a study of cytomegalovirus exposure and HLA in healthy donors. The primer mix had 60 Vbeta and 13 Jbeta primers. Produced via immunoSEQ multiplex PCR; TCRdb's table is partial and in-frame only. The data hold about 93,000 clones, with around 73% observed a single time. Study results and caveats: Based on reports, TCR beta sequences accurately predicted HLA-A and HLA-B alleles for most subjects. What a later analysis showed was that several of the most significant clusters appeared linked to common viral pathogens. A missense DCLRE1C variant was associated with V- and J-gene trimming of TCR beta chains in a later analysis, and an independent cohort replicated the association.

V lost 0 bases, J lost 4 bases, and 13 bases stayed unmatched. The CDR3 covers 18 residues. Germline V CDR1 and CDR2: SGDLS, YYNGEE. With regard to this clone: The antigen remains undetermined.

The sequenced sample consisted of PBMCs. J is TRBJ1-2 and V is TRBV9; 9 bases are shared with TRBD1. The receptor was isolated from a middle-aged woman in good health and CMV-seronegative. In nucleotides, the CDR3 is TGTGCCAGCAGCGTAGGAGGAGAAGTGGGGACAGGGCGCTATGGCTACACCTTC. Amino acid sequence: CASSVGGEVGTGRYGYTF.